This is a list of T cell receptor beta chains from one sample in a study of molecular identifiers for immune sequencing clone quantification. TCRdb reprocessed the PCR reads via MiXCR and lists one record per CDR3 protein. The repertoire consists of about 320,000 distinct CDR3 sequences, with over 20% occurring once and the leading ten covering roughly 0.7%. Sample: naive CD8+ T cells from blood, with Jurkat cell RNA spiked in. The receptors originated from a human donor in good health. Some libraries in this study had Jurkat cell RNA spiked in. CDR3s include the opening cysteine and the closing phenylalanine or tryptophan. D genes are given only for firm matches. The listing skips clone size in some rows; elsewhere it reads once, few, many or a size class.

abundance: many; j_gene: TRBJ2-3; v_gene: TRBV28; d_gene: TRBD2; CDR3aa: CASRATLPGLAADTQYF; CDR3nt: TGTGCCAGCAGGGCAACTCTCCCGGGACTAGCAGCAGATACGCAGTATTTT
abundance: few; j_gene: TRBJ2-7; v_gene: TRBV10-3; d_gene: TRBD1; CDR3aa: CAISRDSAYEQYF; CDR3nt: TGTGCCATCTCCCGGGACAGCGCGTACGAGCAGTACTTC
abundance: NA; j_gene: TRBJ2-2; v_gene: TRBV6-2/TRBV6-3; d_gene: NA; CDR3aa: CASSYPPGSTGELFF; CDR3nt: TGTGCCAGCAGTTACCCCCCAGGGAGCACCGGGGAGCTGTTTTTT
abundance: many; j_gene: TRBJ2-1; v_gene: TRBV5-5; d_gene: NA; CDR3aa: CASSLLGVTYNEQFF; CDR3nt: TGTGCCAGCAGCTTGCTGGGGGTGACCTACAATGAGCAGTTCTTC
abundance: NA; j_gene: TRBJ2-7; v_gene: TRBV27; d_gene: TRBD2; CDR3aa: CASSFIIGGGTLHEQYF; CDR3nt: TGTGCCAGCAGTTTTATTATAGGCGGGGGGACGCTTCACGAGCAGTACTTC
abundance: many; j_gene: TRBJ1-1; v_gene: TRBV18; d_gene: NA; CDR3aa: CASSPLDSMNTEAFF; CDR3nt: TGTGCCAGCTCACCACTGGATTCCATGAACACTGAAGCTTTCTTT
abundance: few; j_gene: TRBJ1-4; v_gene: TRBV27; d_gene: NA; CDR3aa: CASSFLMRDGTNEKLFF; CDR3nt: TGTGCCAGCAGTTTCCTTATGAGGGACGGAACTAATGAAAAACTGTTTTTT
abundance: many; j_gene: TRBJ2-7; v_gene: TRBV5-1; d_gene: NA; CDR3aa: CASSLTESYEQYF; CDR3nt: TGCGCCAGCAGCTTAACAGAATCCTACGAGCAGTACTTC
abundance: many; j_gene: TRBJ2-5; v_gene: TRBV12-5; d_gene: NA; CDR3aa: CASGSLETQYF; CDR3nt: TGTGCTAGTGGTTCCCTGGAGACCCAGTACTTC
abundance: few; j_gene: TRBJ2-3; v_gene: TRBV7-9; d_gene: NA; CDR3aa: CASTPDTDTQYF; CDR3nt: TGTGCCAGCACCCCTGACACAGATACGCAGTATTTT
abundance: few; j_gene: TRBJ1-5; v_gene: TRBV6-2/TRBV6-3; d_gene: NA; CDR3aa: CASSIDRYSNQPQHF; CDR3nt: TGTGCCAGCAGCATCGACAGGTATAGCAATCAGCCCCAGCATTTT
abundance: NA; j_gene: TRBJ2-1; v_gene: TRBV6-5; d_gene: TRBD2; CDR3aa: CASSYSSAGGGAERFF; CDR3nt: TGTGCCAGCAGTTACTCGTCTGCGGGAGGAGGCGCTGAGCGGTTCTTC
abundance: NA; j_gene: TRBJ2-5; v_gene: TRBV4-3; d_gene: NA; CDR3aa: CASSRVRGVETQYF; CDR3nt: TGCGCCAGCAGCCGCGTACGGGGAGTGGAGACCCAGTACTTC
abundance: many; j_gene: TRBJ2-2; v_gene: TRBV24-1; d_gene: NA; CDR3aa: CATSDLRDTGELFF; CDR3nt: TGTGCCACCAGTGATTTGCGAGACACCGGGGAGCTGTTTTTT
abundance: few; j_gene: TRBJ1-5; v_gene: TRBV12-3/TRBV12-4; d_gene: NA; CDR3aa: CASRRGGGNQPQHF; CDR3nt: TGTGCCAGCAGGCGAGGTGGGGGCAATCAGCCCCAGCATTTT
abundance: NA; j_gene: TRBJ2-7; v_gene: TRBV19; d_gene: TRBD1; CDR3aa: CASSIGTGHSYEQHF; CDR3nt: TGTGCCAGTAGTATAGGGACAGGGCACTCCTACGAGCAGCACTTC
abundance: many; j_gene: TRBJ1-1; v_gene: TRBV30; d_gene: TRBD1; CDR3aa: CAWSLRDRVMNTEAFF; CDR3nt: TGTGCCTGGAGTCTCCGGGACAGGGTTATGAACACTGAAGCTTTCTTT
abundance: few; j_gene: TRBJ1-4; v_gene: TRBV30; d_gene: NA; CDR3aa: CAWQGIGLMEKLFF; CDR3nt: TGTGCCTGGCAGGGTATTGGGTTGATGGAAAAACTGTTTTTT
abundance: NA; j_gene: TRBJ2-7; v_gene: TRBV4-1; d_gene: NA; CDR3aa: CASSQVGSGDEQYF; CDR3nt: TGCGCCAGCAGCCAAGTAGGGTCAGGGGACGAGCAGTACTTC
abundance: few; j_gene: TRBJ2-1; v_gene: TRBV19; d_gene: TRBD2; CDR3aa: CASKLAGGSWWDEQFF; CDR3nt: TGTGCCAGTAAACTAGCGGGAGGCTCTTGGTGGGATGAGCAGTTCTTC
abundance: many; j_gene: TRBJ2-3; v_gene: TRBV7-9; d_gene: NA; CDR3aa: CASSPKGAVLLHTQYF; CDR3nt: TGTGCCAGCAGCCCGAAGGGAGCGGTTCTGTTACATACGCAGTATTTT
abundance: few; j_gene: TRBJ2-1; v_gene: TRBV27; d_gene: TRBD2; CDR3aa: CASSLLAGGRNEQFF; CDR3nt: TGTGCCAGCAGTTTACTAGCGGGGGGCCGCAATGAGCAGTTCTTC
abundance: many; j_gene: TRBJ1-1; v_gene: TRBV19; d_gene: NA; CDR3aa: CASSMPSDGALNTEAFF; CDR3nt: TGTGCCAGTAGTATGCCCTCAGATGGGGCCCTGAACACTGAAGCTTTCTTT
abundance: many; j_gene: TRBJ2-1; v_gene: TRBV29-1; d_gene: TRBD2; CDR3aa: CSVALAEYYNEQFF; CDR3nt: TGCAGCGTTGCTCTAGCGGAGTACTACAATGAGCAGTTCTTC
abundance: few; j_gene: TRBJ2-7; v_gene: TRBV20-1; d_gene: NA; CDR3aa: CSARDGMGRDISYEQYF; CDR3nt: TGCAGTGCTAGAGATGGGATGGGACGGGATATCTCCTACGAGCAGTACTTC
abundance: many; j_gene: TRBJ2-3; v_gene: TRBV9; d_gene: TRBD2; CDR3aa: CASSRGRADTQYF; CDR3nt: TGCGCCAGCAGCCGGGGGAGGGCTGATACGCAGTATTTT
abundance: few; j_gene: TRBJ1-2; v_gene: TRBV15; d_gene: NA; CDR3aa: CATSRDRANYGYTF; CDR3nt: TGTGCCACCAGCAGAGATCGAGCTAACTATGGCTACACCTTC
abundance: few; j_gene: TRBJ2-1; v_gene: TRBV7-9; d_gene: TRBD2; CDR3aa: CASSLGLAGHNEQFF; CDR3nt: TGTGCCAGCAGCCTAGGACTAGCGGGGCACAATGAGCAGTTCTTC
abundance: NA; j_gene: TRBJ2-7; v_gene: TRBV4-1; d_gene: TRBD1; CDR3aa: CASSHHKQGWGYEQYF; CDR3nt: TGCGCCAGCAGCCATCATAAACAGGGGTGGGGCTACGAGCAGTACTTC
abundance: many; j_gene: TRBJ1-6; v_gene: TRBV9; d_gene: NA; CDR3aa: CASSVRGLPDYNSPLHF; CDR3nt: TGTGCCAGCAGCGTACGTGGTTTACCCGATTATAATTCACCCCTCCACTTT
abundance: few; j_gene: TRBJ2-1; v_gene: TRBV28; d_gene: NA; CDR3aa: CASSPSDRPFYNEQFF; CDR3nt: TGTGCCAGCAGCCCCTCTGACAGGCCCTTCTACAATGAGCAGTTCTTC
abundance: NA; j_gene: TRBJ2-7; v_gene: TRBV5-3; d_gene: NA; CDR3aa: CASSLATGRPGPEQYF; CDR3nt: TGTGCCAGCAGCTTAGCAACGGGCCGACCTGGTCCCGAGCAGTACTTC
abundance: NA; j_gene: TRBJ1-5; v_gene: TRBV7-6; d_gene: NA; CDR3aa: CASSPGRGGNQPQHF; CDR3nt: TGTGCCAGCAGCCCAGGGCGGGGGGGAAATCAGCCCCAGCATTTT
abundance: NA; j_gene: TRBJ2-7; v_gene: TRBV5-5; d_gene: NA; CDR3aa: CASSLVANTYEQYF; CDR3nt: TGTGCCAGCAGCTTGGTAGCGAACACCTACGAGCAGTACTTC
abundance: once; j_gene: TRBJ1-1; v_gene: TRBV4-3; d_gene: NA; CDR3aa: CASSLGNVASEALF; CDR3nt: TGCGCCAGCAGCCTCGGAAACGTAGCGTCTGAAGCTCTCTTT
abundance: many; j_gene: TRBJ2-7; v_gene: TRBV7-9; d_gene: TRBD1; CDR3aa: CASSLGDREAQYF; CDR3nt: TGTGCCAGCAGCTTAGGGGACAGAGAGGCGCAGTACTTC
abundance: few; j_gene: TRBJ2-7; v_gene: TRBV2; d_gene: NA; CDR3aa: CASSEARSYEQYF; CDR3nt: TGTGCCAGCAGTGAAGCCCGCTCCTACGAGCAGTACTTC
abundance: once; j_gene: TRBJ1-2; v_gene: TRBV28; d_gene: NA; CDR3aa: CASSTRYGPAMFYGYTF; CDR3nt: TGTGCCAGCAGTACCAGATACGGACCTGCGATGTTCTATGGCTACACCTTC
abundance: NA; j_gene: TRBJ2-5; v_gene: TRBV5-5; d_gene: NA; CDR3aa: CASSSNPTAYQETQYF; CDR3nt: TGTGCCAGCAGCTCCAACCCCACAGCGTACCAAGAGACCCAGTACTTC
abundance: many; j_gene: TRBJ1-1; v_gene: TRBV18; d_gene: NA; CDR3aa: CASSPGDREAFF; CDR3nt: TGTGCCAGCTCACCGGGAGACAGGGAAGCTTTCTTT
abundance: few; j_gene: TRBJ1-5; v_gene: TRBV2; d_gene: NA; CDR3aa: CASSGGTYNQPQHF; CDR3nt: TGTGCCAGCAGTGGAGGCACTTACAATCAGCCCCAGCATTTT
abundance: many; j_gene: TRBJ1-1; v_gene: TRBV7-8; d_gene: NA; CDR3aa: CASSSMGGSEAFF; CDR3nt: TGTGCCAGCAGCTCAATGGGAGGGAGTGAAGCCTTCTTT
abundance: many; j_gene: TRBJ1-1; v_gene: TRBV5-4; d_gene: NA; CDR3aa: CASSLANVQMNTEAFF; CDR3nt: TGTGCCAGCAGCTTGGCGAACGTCCAGATGAACACTGAAGCTTTCTTT
abundance: few; j_gene: TRBJ2-3; v_gene: TRBV12-3/TRBV12-4; d_gene: TRBD1; CDR3aa: CASSLYLGTALDTQYF; CDR3nt: TGTGCCAGCAGTTTATATCTGGGGACAGCCTTAGATACGCAGTATTTT
abundance: NA; j_gene: TRBJ1-5; v_gene: TRBV30; d_gene: NA; CDR3aa: CAWSWGNDQPQHF; CDR3nt: TGTGCCTGGAGTTGGGGAAACGATCAGCCCCAGCATTTT
abundance: many; j_gene: TRBJ2-7; v_gene: TRBV28; d_gene: NA; CDR3aa: CASSSHRGGSYEQYF; CDR3nt: TGTGCCAGCAGTTCCCACAGGGGGGGAAGCTACGAGCAGTACTTC
abundance: few; j_gene: TRBJ1-1; v_gene: TRBV28; d_gene: NA; CDR3aa: CASSLAVRGGRAEAFF; CDR3nt: TGTGCCAGCAGTTTGGCGGTTAGGGGCGGGAGGGCCGAAGCTTTCTTT
abundance: many; j_gene: TRBJ1-1; v_gene: TRBV6-2/TRBV6-3; d_gene: NA; CDR3aa: CASSFRWGSGTEAFF; CDR3nt: TGTGCCAGCAGTTTCCGTTGGGGAAGTGGCACTGAAGCTTTCTTT